The clone carrying this TCR beta chain was seen ten or more times. Its target is not known. This may arise from a read error, as a much more abundant clone is one base away. Germline-derived CDR1 and CDR2 are ENHRY and SYGVKD. There are 11 residues in the CDR3. V gave up 5 bases and J gave up 4 bases, with 6 bases separating them. This sample is drawn from a study of T cells in Graves' hyperthyroidism and ophthalmopathy. Study-wide results and limits: In blood, most of the thyroid clonotypes expanded above 0.001 were also present.

Amplification of TCR beta CDR3 regions was performed using RNA transcripts as template. First-round RT-PCR targeting the TCR CDR3 was performed with the HTBI primer set. TCRdb independently ran MiXCR on the multiplex PCR reads; one entry per CDR3 protein. Seen here are 600,000 to 700,000 distinct CDR3 sequences, approximately 15% observed once, and the top ten hold roughly 4.3%. V is TRBV10-3 and J is TRBJ2-7; the D is unclear. The specimen sequenced was blood. The sequence derives from a woman between 40 and 50 years old with Graves' ophthalmopathy. The CDR3 DNA follows: TGTGCCATCAGTTTCGGGTACGAGCAGTACTTC. Its translation: CAISFGYEQYF.